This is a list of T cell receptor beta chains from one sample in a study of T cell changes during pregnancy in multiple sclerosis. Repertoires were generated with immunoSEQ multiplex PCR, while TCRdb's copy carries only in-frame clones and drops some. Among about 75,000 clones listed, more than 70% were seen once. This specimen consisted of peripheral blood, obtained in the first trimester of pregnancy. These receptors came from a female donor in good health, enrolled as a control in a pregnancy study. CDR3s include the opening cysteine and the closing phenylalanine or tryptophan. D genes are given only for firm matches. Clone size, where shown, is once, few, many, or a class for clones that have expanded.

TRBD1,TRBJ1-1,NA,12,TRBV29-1,CSVGTGNTEAFF,TGCAGCGTCGGGACAGGGAACACTGAAGCTTTCTTT
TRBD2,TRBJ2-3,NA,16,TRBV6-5,CASSYSTAGSTDTQYF,TGTGCCAGCAGTTACTCGACAGCGGGGAGCACAGATACGCAGTATTTT
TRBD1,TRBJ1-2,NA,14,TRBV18,CASSLGQGDYGYTF,TGTGCCAGCTCACTAGGACAGGGCGACTATGGCTACACCTTC
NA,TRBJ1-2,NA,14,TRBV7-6,CASSLGETGYGYTF,TGTGCCAGCAGCTTAGGGGAGACAGGCTATGGCTACACCTTC
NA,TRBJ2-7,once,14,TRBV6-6,CASSYSTDSYEQYF,TGTGCCAGCAGTTACTCGACCGACAGTTACGAGCAGTACTTC
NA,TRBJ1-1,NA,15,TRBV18,CASSPSAGGRGEAFF,TGTGCCAGCTCACCCAGCGCGGGGGGGAGAGGTGAAGCTTTCTTT
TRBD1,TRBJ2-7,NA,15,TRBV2,CASSVPGQGTYEQYF,TGTGCCAGCAGTGTCCCTGGACAGGGCACCTACGAGCAGTACTTC
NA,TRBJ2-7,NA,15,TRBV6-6,CASSYFEGGSYEQYF,TGTGCCAGCAGTTACTTCGAGGGGGGGTCCTACGAGCAGTACTTC
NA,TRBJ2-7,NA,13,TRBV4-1,CASSHVARSEQYF,TGCGCCAGCAGCCACGTTGCTAGATCCGAGCAGTACTTC
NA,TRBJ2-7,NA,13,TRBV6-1,CASSAGLQYEQYF,TGTGCCAGCAGTGCCGGACTGCAGTACGAGCAGTACTTC
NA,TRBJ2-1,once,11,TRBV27,CASSQYNEQFF,TGTGCCAGCAGCCAATACAATGAGCAGTTCTTC
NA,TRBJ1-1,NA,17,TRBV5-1,CASSLTEVRFRGTEAFF,TGCGCCAGCAGCTTGACGGAGGTTCGATTTAGGGGGACTGAAGCTTTCTTT
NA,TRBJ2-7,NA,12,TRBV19,CASSSTSYEQYF,TGTGCCAGTAGCTCTACTAGCTACGAGCAGTACTTC
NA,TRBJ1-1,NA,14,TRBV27,CASSLFGQNTEAFF,TGTGCCAGCAGTTTATTTGGGCAGAACACTGAAGCTTTCTTT
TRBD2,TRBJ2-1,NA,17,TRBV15,CATSRDYSGGPYNEQFF,TGTGCCACCAGCAGAGACTATTCGGGGGGGCCCTACAATGAGCAGTTCTTC
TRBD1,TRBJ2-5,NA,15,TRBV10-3,CAISASGQGPETQYF,TGTGCCATCAGTGCCTCGGGACAGGGACCCGAGACCCAGTACTTC
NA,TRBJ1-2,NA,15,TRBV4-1,CASSQGGGLDYGYTF,TGCGCCAGCAGCCAAGGTGGAGGGTTGGACTATGGCTACACCTTC
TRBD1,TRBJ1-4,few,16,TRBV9,CASSQRLQGVGEKLFF,TGTGCCAGCAGCCAACGACTACAGGGGGTTGGTGAAAAACTGTTTTTT
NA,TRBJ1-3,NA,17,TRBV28,CASRTHPGVRSGNTIYF,TGTGCCAGCAGAACCCACCCCGGGGTGAGGTCTGGAAACACCATATATTTT
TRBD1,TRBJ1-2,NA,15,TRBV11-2,CASSLGPGGDYGYTF,TGTGCCAGCAGCTTAGGGCCAGGGGGCGACTATGGCTACACCTTC
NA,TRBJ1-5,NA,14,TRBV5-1,CASSLAGGGQPQHF,TGCGCCAGCAGCTTGGCGGGGGGAGGTCAGCCCCAGCATTTT
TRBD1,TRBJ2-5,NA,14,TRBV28,CASSSGTGVETQYF,TGTGCCAGCAGTTCCGGGACAGGGGTAGAGACCCAGTACTTC
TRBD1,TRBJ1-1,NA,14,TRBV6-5,CASSPTGANTEAFF,TGTGCCAGCAGTCCAACAGGGGCGAACACTGAAGCTTTCTTT
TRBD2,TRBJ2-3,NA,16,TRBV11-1,CASSLGPRGGTDTQYF,TGTGCCAGCAGCTTAGGGCCGCGGGGGGGCACAGATACGCAGTATTTT
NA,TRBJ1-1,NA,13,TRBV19,CASSMRENTEAFF,TGTGCCAGTAGTATGAGGGAGAACACTGAAGCTTTCTTT
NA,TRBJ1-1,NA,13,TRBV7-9,CASSLEGDRATFF,TGTGCCAGCAGCTTAGAAGGGGATAGGGCAACTTTCTTT
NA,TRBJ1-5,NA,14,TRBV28,CAISGPRGNQPQHF,TGTGCCATTTCAGGGCCCCGAGGCAATCAGCCCCAGCATTTT
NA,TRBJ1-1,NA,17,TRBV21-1,CASSNKGQGASDTEAFF,TGTGCCAGCAGCAATAAGGGACAGGGGGCGTCAGACACTGAAGCTTTCTTT
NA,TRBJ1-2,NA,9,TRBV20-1,CSSDYGYTF,TGCAGCTCGGACTATGGCTACACCTTC
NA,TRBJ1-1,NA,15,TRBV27,CASSPRTARNTEAFF,TGTGCCAGCAGTCCCAGGACAGCCAGGAACACTGAAGCTTTCTTT
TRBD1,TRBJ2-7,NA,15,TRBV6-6,CASSYGGQGLYEQYF,TGTGCCAGCAGTTACGGAGGACAGGGTCTCTACGAGCAGTACTTC
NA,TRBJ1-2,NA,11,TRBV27,CASSQGYGYTF,TGTGCCAGCAGTCAGGGGTATGGCTACACCTTC
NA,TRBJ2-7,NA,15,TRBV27,CATQLVGRDSYEQYF,TGTGCCACCCAATTGGTGGGCAGGGACTCCTACGAGCAGTACTTC
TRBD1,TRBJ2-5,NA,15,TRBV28,CASSLPGTGGETQYF,TGTGCCAGCAGTTTACCCGGGACAGGGGGGGAGACCCAGTACTTC
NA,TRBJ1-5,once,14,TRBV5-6,CASSLVGGNQPQHF,TGTGCCAGCAGCTTGGTAGGCGGTAATCAGCCCCAGCATTTT
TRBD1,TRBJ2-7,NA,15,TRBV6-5,CASSYLGQGGVEQYF,TGTGCCAGCAGTTACCTGGGACAGGGGGGAGTCGAGCAGTACTTC
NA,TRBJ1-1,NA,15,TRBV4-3,CASSRERGRNTEAFF,TGCGCCAGCAGCCGGGAGCGGGGCCGGAACACTGAAGCTTTCTTT
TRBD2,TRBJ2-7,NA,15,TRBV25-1,CASSDQLAGVYEQYF,TGTGCCAGCAGTGACCAACTAGCGGGGGTCTACGAGCAGTACTTC
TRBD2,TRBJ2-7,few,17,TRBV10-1,CASRAPDSGIRSYEQYF,TGCGCCAGCAGGGCACCAGACAGCGGGATCCGTTCCTACGAGCAGTACTTC
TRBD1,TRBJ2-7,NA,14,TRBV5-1,CASSSPRAGGEQYF,TGCGCCAGCAGCTCCCCCCGGGCAGGGGGTGAGCAGTACTTC
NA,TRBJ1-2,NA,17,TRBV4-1,CASSHRRNGGAPYGYTF,TGCGCCAGCAGCCATCGTCGGAACGGCGGAGCCCCCTATGGCTACACCTTC
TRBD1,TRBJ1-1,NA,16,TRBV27,CASQGAGLSKNTEAFF,TGTGCCAGCCAGGGGGCAGGATTATCGAAAAACACTGAAGCTTTCTTT
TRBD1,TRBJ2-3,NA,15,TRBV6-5,CASNYPGRDRETQYF,TGTGCCAGCAACTACCCGGGACGAGACAGGGAGACGCAGTATTTT
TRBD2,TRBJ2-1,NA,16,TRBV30,CAWSVPHGLAGVPRFF,TGTGCCTGGAGTGTACCCCACGGACTAGCGGGAGTGCCTCGGTTCTTC
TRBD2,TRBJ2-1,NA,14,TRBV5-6,CASSLAGGPEWVFF,TGTGCCAGCAGTTTAGCGGGGGGGCCCGAGTGGGTGTTCTTC
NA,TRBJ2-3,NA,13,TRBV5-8,CASSLAVRDTQYF,TGTGCCAGCAGCCTCGCAGTTCGAGATACGCAGTATTTT
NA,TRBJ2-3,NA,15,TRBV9,CASSTYPLSTDTQYF,TGTGCCAGCAGCACATATCCCCTGAGCACAGATACGCAGTATTTT
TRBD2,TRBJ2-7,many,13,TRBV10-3,CAISRIAGDEQYF,TGTGCCATCAGTCGAATAGCGGGAGACGAGCAGTACTTC
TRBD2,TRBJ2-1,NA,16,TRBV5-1,CASSLVGTTLFVEQFF,TGCGCCAGCAGCTTGGTCGGGACTACGCTTTTCGTGGAGCAGTTCTTC
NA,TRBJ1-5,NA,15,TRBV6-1,CASSVVRGSNQPQHF,TGTGCCAGCAGTGTCGTCCGGGGGAGCAATCAGCCCCAGCATTTT
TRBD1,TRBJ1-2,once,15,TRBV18,CASSDITGGDYGYTF,TGTGCCAGCTCAGACATTACAGGGGGCGACTATGGCTACACCTTC